This TCR beta chain was sequenced during a study of technical replicates of blood from a handful of donors. Measured with immunoSEQ multiplex PCR; TCRdb has only the in-frame clones, and not every one. The table has 70,000 to 85,000 clones, around 93% seen once. Germline trimming cut 0 bases from V and 0 bases from J; bases unmatched to any gene: 10. This CDR3 contains 19 residues. Germline CDR1 SGDLS, CDR2 YYNGEE. This TCR was recovered from a human donor in good health. The sample taken for sequencing was T cells isolated from PBMCs. The rearrangement joins TRBV9 to TRBJ2-3; TRBD2 aligns across 10 bases. For the CDR3, the DNA is TGTGCCAGCAGCGTAGTCGGTAATAGCGGGAGGTGGAGCACAGATACGCAGTATTTT. Its translation: CASSVVGNSGRWSTDTQYF.